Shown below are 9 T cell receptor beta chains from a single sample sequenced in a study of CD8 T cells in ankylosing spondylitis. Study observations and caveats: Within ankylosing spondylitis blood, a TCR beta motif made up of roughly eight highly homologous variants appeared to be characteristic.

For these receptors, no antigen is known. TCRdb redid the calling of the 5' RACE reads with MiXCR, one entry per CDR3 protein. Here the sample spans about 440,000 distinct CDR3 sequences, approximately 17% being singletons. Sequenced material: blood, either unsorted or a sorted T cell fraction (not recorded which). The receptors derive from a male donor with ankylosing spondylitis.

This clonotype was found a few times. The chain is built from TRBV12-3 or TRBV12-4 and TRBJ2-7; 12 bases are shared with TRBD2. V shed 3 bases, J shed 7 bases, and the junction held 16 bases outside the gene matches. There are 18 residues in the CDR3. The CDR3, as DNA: TGTGCCAGCAGTTTTCTTATATACAGACTAGCGGGAGCGGGTGAGCAGTACTTC. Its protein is CASSFLIYRLAGAGEQYF.

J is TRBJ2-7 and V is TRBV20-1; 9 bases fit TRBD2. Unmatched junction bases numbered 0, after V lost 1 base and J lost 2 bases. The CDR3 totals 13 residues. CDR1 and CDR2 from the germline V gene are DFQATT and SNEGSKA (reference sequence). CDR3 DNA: TGCAGTGCTAGAGTAGCGGGGGCCTACGAGCAGTACTTC. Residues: CSARVAGAYEQYF.

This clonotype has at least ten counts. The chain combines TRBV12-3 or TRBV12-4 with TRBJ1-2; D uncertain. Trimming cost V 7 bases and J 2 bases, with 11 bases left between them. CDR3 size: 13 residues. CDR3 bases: TGTGCCAGCAAAAACAGTTTGAACTATGGCTACACCTTC. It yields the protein CASKNSLNYGYTF.

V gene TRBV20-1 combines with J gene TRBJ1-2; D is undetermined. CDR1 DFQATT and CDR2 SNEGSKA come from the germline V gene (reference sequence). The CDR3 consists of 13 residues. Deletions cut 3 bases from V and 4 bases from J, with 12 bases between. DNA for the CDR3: TGCAGTGCTAGTGCGGTCCCGACCTATGGCTACACCTTC. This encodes CSASAVPTYGYTF.

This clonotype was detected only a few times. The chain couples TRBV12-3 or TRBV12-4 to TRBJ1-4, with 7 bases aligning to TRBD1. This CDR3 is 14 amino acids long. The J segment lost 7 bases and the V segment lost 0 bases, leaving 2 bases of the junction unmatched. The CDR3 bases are TGTGCCAGCAGTTTAGCGGGACAGACTGAAAAACTGTTTTTT. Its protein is CASSLAGQTEKLFF.

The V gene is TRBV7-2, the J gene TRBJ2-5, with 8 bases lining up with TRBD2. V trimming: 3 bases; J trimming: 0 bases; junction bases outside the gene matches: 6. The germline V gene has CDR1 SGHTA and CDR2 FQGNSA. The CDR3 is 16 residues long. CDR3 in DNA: TGTGCCAGCAGCTTCTTGTCGGGAGGGTACCAAGAGACCCAGTACTTC. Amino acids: CASSFLSGGYQETQYF.

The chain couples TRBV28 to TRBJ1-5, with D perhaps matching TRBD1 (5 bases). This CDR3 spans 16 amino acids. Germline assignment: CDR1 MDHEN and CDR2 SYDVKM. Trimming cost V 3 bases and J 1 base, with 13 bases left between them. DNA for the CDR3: TGTGCCAGCAGTTTCCGGAGGGGAAGGAGCAATCAGCCCCAGCATTTT. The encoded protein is CASSFRRGRSNQPQHF.

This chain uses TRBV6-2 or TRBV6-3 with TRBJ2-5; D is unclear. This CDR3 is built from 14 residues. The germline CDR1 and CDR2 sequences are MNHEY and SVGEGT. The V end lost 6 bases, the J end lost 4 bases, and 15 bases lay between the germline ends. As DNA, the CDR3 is TGTGCCAGCAGAGACGGAACGAGGCGAGAGACCCAGTACTTC. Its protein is CASRDGTRRETQYF.

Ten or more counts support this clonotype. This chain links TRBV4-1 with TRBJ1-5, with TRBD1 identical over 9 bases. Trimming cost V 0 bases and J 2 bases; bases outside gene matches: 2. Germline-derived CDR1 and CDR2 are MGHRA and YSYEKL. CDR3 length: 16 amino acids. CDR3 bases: TGCGCCAGCAGCCAAGATGGGACAGGGCGCAATCAGCCCCAGCATTTT. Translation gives CASSQDGTGRNQPQHF.